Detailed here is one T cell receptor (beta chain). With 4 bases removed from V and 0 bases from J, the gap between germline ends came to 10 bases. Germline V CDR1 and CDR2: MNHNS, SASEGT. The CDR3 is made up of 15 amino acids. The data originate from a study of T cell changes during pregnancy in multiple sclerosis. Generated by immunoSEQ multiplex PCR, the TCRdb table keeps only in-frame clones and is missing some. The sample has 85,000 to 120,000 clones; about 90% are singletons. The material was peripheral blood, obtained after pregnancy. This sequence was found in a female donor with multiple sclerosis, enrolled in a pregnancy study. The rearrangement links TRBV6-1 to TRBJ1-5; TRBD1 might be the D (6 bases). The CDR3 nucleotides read TGTGCCAGCAGTGTGCGACAGGCTAGCAATCAGCCCCAGCATTTT. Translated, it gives CASSVRQASNQPQHF.